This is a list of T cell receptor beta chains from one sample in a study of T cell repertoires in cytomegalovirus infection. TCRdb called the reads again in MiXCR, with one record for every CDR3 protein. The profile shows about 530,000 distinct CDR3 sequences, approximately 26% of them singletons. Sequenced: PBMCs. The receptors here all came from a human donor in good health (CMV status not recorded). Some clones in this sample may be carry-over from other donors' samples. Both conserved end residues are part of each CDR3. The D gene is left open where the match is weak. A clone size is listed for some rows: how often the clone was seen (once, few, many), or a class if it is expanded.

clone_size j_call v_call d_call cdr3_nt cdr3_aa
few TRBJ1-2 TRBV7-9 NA TGTGCCAGCAGCCGGACTCAAGAAGCTAACTATGGCTACACCTTC CASSRTQEANYGYTF
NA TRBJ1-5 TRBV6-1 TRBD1 TGTGCCAGCAGTAGGGACAGGGGCGTTGATAATCAGCCCCAGCATTTT CASSRDRGVDNQPQHF
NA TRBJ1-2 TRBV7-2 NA TGTGCCAGCAGCTTTGACCTCTATGGCTACACCTTC CASSFDLYGYTF
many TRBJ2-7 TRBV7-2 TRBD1 TGTGCCAGCAGCTTAACCCGGGACAGTATCACCTACGAGCAGTACTTC CASSLTRDSITYEQYF
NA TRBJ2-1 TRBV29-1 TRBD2 TGCAGCGTAACCGGGACTAGCGATGAGCAGTTCTTC CSVTGTSDEQFF
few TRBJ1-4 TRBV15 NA TGTGCCACCAGTTCTGCCCAGAGGGAAAAACTGTTTTTT CATSSAQREKLFF
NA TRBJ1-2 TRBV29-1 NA TGCAGCGAGGGGGATGGCTACACCTTC CSEGDGYTF
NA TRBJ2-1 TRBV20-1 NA TGCAGTGCTAGAGATCGGGACAAAAATGAGCAGTTCTTC CSARDRDKNEQFF
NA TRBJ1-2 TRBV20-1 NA TGCAGTGCTAGATTGACAGGATATGGCTACACCTTC CSARLTGYGYTF
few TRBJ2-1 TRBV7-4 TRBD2 TGTGCCAGCAGCCTTCAACTAGCGGGAGACTTCGATGAGCAGTTCTTC CASSLQLAGDFDEQFF
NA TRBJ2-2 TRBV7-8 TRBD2 TGTGCCAGCACTTTAGCGGGAGGAGGAACCGGGGAGCTGTTTTTT CASTLAGGGTGELFF
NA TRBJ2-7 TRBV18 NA TGTGCCAGCTCACTCAATGGGGCTGTCCGGGACGAGCAGTACTTC CASSLNGAVRDEQYF
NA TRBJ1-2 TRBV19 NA TGTGCCAGTAGGGAGCAGGATTTAGGCTATGGCTACACCTTC CASREQDLGYGYTF
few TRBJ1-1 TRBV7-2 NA TGTGCCAGCTCGAATATCGGAGGAATCGGAGCTTTCTTT CASSNIGGIGAFF
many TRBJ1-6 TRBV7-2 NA TGTGCCAGCAGCCCGCCCGGAGGTGATAATTCACCCCTCCACTTT CASSPPGGDNSPLHF
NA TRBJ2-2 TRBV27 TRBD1 TGTGCCAGCAGGATGACAGGGGGCCATACCGGGGAGCTGTTTTTT CASRMTGGHTGELFF
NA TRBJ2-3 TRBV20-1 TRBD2 TGCAGTGCAACGGAATTAGCGGGAGGGCGGACAGATACGCAGTATTTT CSATELAGGRTDTQYF
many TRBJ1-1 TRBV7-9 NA TGTGCCAGCAGCCCCCCTGGGGGCACTGAAGCTTTCTTT CASSPPGGTEAFF
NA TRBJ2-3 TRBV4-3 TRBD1 TGCGCCAGCAGCCAATGGACAGGGGTGACAGATACGCAGTATTTT CASSQWTGVTDTQYF
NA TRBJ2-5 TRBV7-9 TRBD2 TGTGCCAGCAGCTCCCATAGCGGGGGCCTCCCGGCCCAGTACTTC CASSSHSGGLPAQYF
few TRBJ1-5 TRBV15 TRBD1 TGTGCCACCAGCAGAGATAGGACAGGGGGCAATCAGCCCCAGCATTTT CATSRDRTGGNQPQHF
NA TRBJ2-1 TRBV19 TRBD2 TGTGCCAGTAGTATAAGAAGACTAGCCCTCTCCTACAATGAGCAGTTCTTC CASSIRRLALSYNEQFF
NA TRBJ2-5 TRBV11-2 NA TGTGCCAGCAGCCTGGGGACTCTATACGGGGAGACCCAGTACTTC CASSLGTLYGETQYF
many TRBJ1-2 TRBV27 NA TGTGCCAGCAGTCCACCCGGACAGCAATACACCTTC CASSPPGQQYTF
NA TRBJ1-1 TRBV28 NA TGTGCCAGCACCGAAAGGGGGGTTCCAGCTTTCTTT CASTERGVPAFF
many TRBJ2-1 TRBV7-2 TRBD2 TGTGCCAGCAGCTTAGGTATCTTAGCGGGGGGATACAATGAGCAGTTCTTC CASSLGILAGGYNEQFF
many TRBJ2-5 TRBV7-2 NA TGTGCCAGCAGCTACCACCAAGAGACCCAGTACTTC CASSYHQETQYF
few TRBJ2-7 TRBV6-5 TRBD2 TGTGCCAGCAGTTACTTGTGGACTAGTTCGAGCTCCTACGAGCAGTACTTC CASSYLWTSSSSYEQYF
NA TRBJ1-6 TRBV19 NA TGTGCCAGTAGTATTCCGAGCTCCTATAATTCACCCCTCCACTTT CASSIPSSYNSPLHF